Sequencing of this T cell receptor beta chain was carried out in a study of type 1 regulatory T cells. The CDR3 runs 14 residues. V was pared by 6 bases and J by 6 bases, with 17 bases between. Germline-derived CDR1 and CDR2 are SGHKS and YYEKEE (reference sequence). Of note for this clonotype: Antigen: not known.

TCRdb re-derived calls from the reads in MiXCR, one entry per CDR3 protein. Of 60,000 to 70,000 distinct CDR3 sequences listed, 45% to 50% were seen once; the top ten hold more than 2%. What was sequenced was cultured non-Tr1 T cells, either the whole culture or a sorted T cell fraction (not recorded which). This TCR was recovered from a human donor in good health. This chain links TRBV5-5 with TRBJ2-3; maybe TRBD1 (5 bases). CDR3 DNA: TGTGCCAGCAACCAGGGCCTCGCGACGGATACGCAGTATTTT. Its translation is CASNQGLATDTQYF. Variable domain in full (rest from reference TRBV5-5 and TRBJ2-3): DAGVTQSPTHLIKTRGQQVTLRCSPISGHKSVSWYQQVLGQGPQFIFQYYEKEERGRGNFPDRFSARQFPNYSSELNVNALLLGDSALYLCASNQGLATDTQYFGPGTRLTVL.